This T cell receptor beta chain was sequenced during a study of blood T cells in healthy people across ages. The use of a sample-barcoded 5' primer and a J-beta primer mix characterized a second PCR of about 6 to 12 cycles. TCRdb reprocessed the 5' RACE reads via MiXCR and lists one record per CDR3 protein. The data contain roughly 830,000 distinct CDR3 sequences, 55% to 65% of them singletons. Overall study results and limits: Donors of long life had a larger count of naive CD4+ cells and greater diversity than aged donors. Considered underestimates were the diversity estimates obtained from one million T cells. Age brought a roughly linear fall in TCR beta diversity measured per million T cells.

As regards this clonotype: Its target is not known.

The CDR3 is made up of 18 amino acids. With V trimmed by 5 bases and J by 1 base, 13 bases remained unmatched. CDR1 is SGHTA and CDR2 is FQGNSA in the germline V gene. The sample comprised blood. This chain connects TRBV7-2 to TRBJ2-3; 9 nucleotides align to TRBD2. The receptor was derived from a young man in good health. The CDR3 sequence: CASSQGGGADLGTDTQYF. The CDR3 coding sequence is TGTGCCAGCAGCCAAGGCGGGGGGGCGGATCTCGGCACAGATACGCAGTATTTT.